The next 15 T cell receptor beta chains were all read from a single sample in a study of response to subunit inactivated influenza vaccine. TCRdb recomputed calls from the RT-PCR reads with MiXCR, one row per CDR3 protein. The data contain approximately 500,000 distinct CDR3 sequences, 10% to 15% of them seen just once; the ten biggest clones take up 10% to 15%. The sequenced sample was PBMCs from blood, obtained roughly 45 days after vaccination. These receptor sequences come from a man aged 50 to 59 who received an inactivated influenza vaccine.

This clonotype was detected a few times. The rearrangement links TRBV12-3 or TRBV12-4 to TRBJ1-6; 8 nucleotides agree with TRBD1. J lost 14 bases, V lost 5 bases, and 5 bases had no gene match. The CDR3 extends over 12 amino acids. CDR3: CASSNGQGTLHF. The CDR3 DNA reads as TGTGCCAGCAGTAACGGACAGGGCACCCTCCACTTT.

The CDR3 DNA sequence: TGTGCCAGCAGCCAAGATGGGGGCAACATCCCCTGCGAGCAGTACTTC. Its protein product is CASSQDGGNIPCEQYF. This chain links TRBV3-1 with TRBJ2-7; D perhaps matches TRBD1 (6 bases). Deletions cut 0 bases from V and 6 bases from J, with 18 bases between. Per germline, CDR1 LGHDT and CDR2 YNNKEL (reference sequence). The CDR3 is made up of 16 amino acids.

CDR3 protein: CASSPGDRPTGETQYF. Written as DNA, the CDR3 is TGTGCCAGCAGCCCGGGGGACAGGCCTACGGGGGAGACCCAGTACTTC. This chain links TRBV5-5 with TRBJ2-5; 8 bases are shared with TRBD1. Germline V gene lookup returns CDR1 SGHKS and CDR2 YYEKEE (reference sequence). The CDR3 is 16 amino acids. J lost 5 bases, V lost 4 bases, and 13 bases had no gene match.

The chain employs TRBV28 and TRBJ2-1, with D maybe TRBD1 (6 bases). Germline CDR1 and CDR2: MDHEN and SYDVKM. The V end lost 7 bases, the J end lost 4 bases, and 17 bases lay between the germline ends. The CDR3 sequence is 15 residues long. In DNA, the CDR3 is TGTGCCAGCACCCTAATGGGGGCAGGGTACAATGAGCAGTTCTTC. As protein: CASTLMGAGYNEQFF.

The chain employs TRBV7-2 and TRBJ1-5; TRBD1 is a possible D gene (5 bases). V gave up 5 bases and J gave up 2 bases, with 13 bases separating them. There are 15 residues in the CDR3. CDR1 and CDR2 (germline): SGHTA, FQGNSA. In DNA, the CDR3 is TGTGCCAGCAGCCCGTGGGGAGGGGGCAATCAGCCCCAGCATTTT. Translating gives CASSPWGGGNQPQHF.

This clonotype appeared many times. J is TRBJ2-5 and V is TRBV20-1; 7 positions match TRBD2. Germline trimming cut 6 bases from V and 3 bases from J; bases unmatched to any gene: 7. Germline V gene lookup returns CDR1 DFQATT and CDR2 SNEGSKA (reference sequence). The CDR3 length is 13 residues. CDR3 sequence reads: CSAGGWQKETQYF. For the CDR3, the DNA is TGCAGTGCGGGAGGGTGGCAGAAAGAGACCCAGTACTTC.

This clonotype was detected ten times or more. The chain is built from TRBV20-1 and TRBJ2-3, with no clear D. This CDR3 is built from 12 residues. V lost 1 base and J lost 6, with 8 bases in between. From germline, CDR1 is DFQATT and CDR2 SNEGSKA (reference sequence). CDR3 in amino acids: CSARVIGDTQYF. In nucleotides, the CDR3 is TGCAGTGCTAGAGTAATAGGGGATACGCAGTATTTT.

This clonotype was picked up a small number of times. The chain carries TRBV11-2 and TRBJ2-1; D is uncertain. V was cut by 6 bases and J by 6 bases, with 9 bases left in between. CDR3 length: 12 amino acids. Germline loops: CDR1 SGHAT, CDR2 FQNNGV. The CDR3 DNA is TGTGCCAGCAGACCCGGCCCCAATGAGCAGTTCTTC. The encoded protein is CASRPGPNEQFF.

The rearrangement uses TRBV20-1 and TRBJ2-6; D might be TRBD2 (6 bases). In germline, CDR1 is DFQATT, CDR2 SNEGSKA (reference sequence). The CDR3 has 15 residues. Trimming cost V 4 bases and J 2 bases, with 12 bases left between them. The CDR3 is CSAIGGSTGANVLTF. The CDR3 DNA reads as TGCAGTGCTATCGGGGGAAGCACTGGGGCCAACGTCCTGACTTTC.

The chain is built from TRBV6-2 or TRBV6-3 and TRBJ2-2, with 8 bases aligning to TRBD2. This CDR3 is 15 amino acids long. Unmatched junction bases numbered 5, after V lost 2 bases and J lost 6 bases. The germline CDR1 and CDR2 sequences are MNHEY and SVGEGT. CDR3 amino acids: CASSYPSGGAGELFF. CDR3 DNA sequence: TGTGCCAGCAGTTACCCCTCCGGGGGGGCCGGGGAGCTGTTTTTT.

In this sample, this clonotype turned up a few times. Written as DNA, the CDR3 is TGCATCGCGGGGTGGGCGAATGAGCAGTTCTTC. Translated, it gives CIAGWANEQFF. The chain combines TRBV29-1 with TRBJ2-1; TRBD2 is a possible D gene (6 bases). CDR3 length equals 11 residues. Germline CDR1 and CDR2: SQVTM and ANQGSEA.

This clonotype has a handful of counts. The chain couples TRBV10-3 to TRBJ2-2, with D perhaps matching TRBD1 (5 bases). The CDR3 is 17 amino acids. The V end was cut by 6 bases, the J end by 5 bases, with 22 bases between. Germline values: CDR1 ENHRY, CDR2 SYGVKD. As DNA, the CDR3 is TGTGCCATCAGCGACAGAGACTCTCCCGAGGAAACCGGGGAGCTGTTTTTT. Residues: CAISDRDSPEETGELFF.

This clonotype was picked up a small number of times. The gene calls are TRBV12-3 or TRBV12-4 and TRBJ2-7; D is possibly TRBD2 (6 bases). The CDR3 extends over 13 amino acids. V lost 8 bases and J 2 bases, leaving 13 bases between the germline ends. The CDR3 reads CASGGLLAYEQYF. The CDR3 DNA sequence: TGTGCCAGCGGGGGGTTGCTGGCCTACGAGCAGTACTTC.

This clonotype appeared many times. V and J are TRBV5-1 and TRBJ2-1; D gene unclear. CDR3 length equals 14 residues. CDR1 is SGHRS and CDR2 is YFSETQ in the germline V gene. Trimming pared 2 bases from V and 5 bases from J, leaving 11 bases between. The CDR3 is CASSLNGGDNEQFF. In DNA form, the CDR3 reads TGCGCCAGCAGCTTAAATGGCGGTGACAATGAGCAGTTCTTC.

This clonotype turned up a few times. This chain connects TRBV24-1 to TRBJ2-1; the match to TRBD2 covers 11 bases. The germline CDR1 and CDR2 sequences are KGHDR and SFDVKD. After removal of 0 bases from V and 5 bases from J, the junction contained 5 bases not matched to a gene. This CDR3 comprises 17 residues. Written as DNA, the CDR3 is TGTGCCACCAGTGATTTGCACCTAGCGGGAGGAAACAATGAGCAGTTCTTC. It yields the protein CATSDLHLAGGNNEQFF.